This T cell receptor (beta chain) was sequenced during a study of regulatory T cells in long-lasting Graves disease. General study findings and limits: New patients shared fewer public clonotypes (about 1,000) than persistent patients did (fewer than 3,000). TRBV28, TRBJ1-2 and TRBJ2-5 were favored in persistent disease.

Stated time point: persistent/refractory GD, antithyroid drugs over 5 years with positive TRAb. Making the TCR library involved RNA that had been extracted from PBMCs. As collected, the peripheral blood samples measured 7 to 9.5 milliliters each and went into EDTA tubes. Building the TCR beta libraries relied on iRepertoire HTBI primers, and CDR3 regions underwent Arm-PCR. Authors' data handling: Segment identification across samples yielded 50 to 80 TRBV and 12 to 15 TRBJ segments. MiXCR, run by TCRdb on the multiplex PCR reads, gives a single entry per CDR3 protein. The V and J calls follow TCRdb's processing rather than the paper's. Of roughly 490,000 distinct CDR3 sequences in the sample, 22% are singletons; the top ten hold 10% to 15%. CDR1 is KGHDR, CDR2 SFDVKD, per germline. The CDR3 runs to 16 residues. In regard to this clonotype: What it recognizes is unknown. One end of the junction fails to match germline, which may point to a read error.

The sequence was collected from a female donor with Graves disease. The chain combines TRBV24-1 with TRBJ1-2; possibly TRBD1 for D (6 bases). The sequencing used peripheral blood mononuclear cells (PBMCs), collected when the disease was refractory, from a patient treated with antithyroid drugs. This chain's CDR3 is CASSGSWVRGEDGYTF. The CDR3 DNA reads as TGTGCCTCCAGTGGAAGTTGGGTCAGGGGAGAGGATGGCTACACCTTC.